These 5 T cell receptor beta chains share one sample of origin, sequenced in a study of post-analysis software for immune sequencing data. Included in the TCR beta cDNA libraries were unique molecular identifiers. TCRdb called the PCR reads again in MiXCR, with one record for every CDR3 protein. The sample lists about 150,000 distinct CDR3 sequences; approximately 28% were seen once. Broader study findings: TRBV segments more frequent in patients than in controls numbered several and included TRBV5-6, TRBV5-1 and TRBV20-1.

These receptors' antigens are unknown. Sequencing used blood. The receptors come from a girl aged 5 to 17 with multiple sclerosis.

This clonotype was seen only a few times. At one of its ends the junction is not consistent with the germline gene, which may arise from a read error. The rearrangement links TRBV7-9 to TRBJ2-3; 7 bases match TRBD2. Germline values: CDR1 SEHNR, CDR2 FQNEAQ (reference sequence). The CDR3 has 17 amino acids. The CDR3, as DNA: TGTGCCGGCAGCTTATGGGGCCTAGCGGAGATCACAGATACGCAGTATTTT. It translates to CAGSLWGLAEITDTQYF. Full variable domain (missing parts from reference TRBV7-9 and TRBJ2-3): DTGVSQNPRHKITKRGQNVTFRCDPISEHNRLYWYRQTLGQGPEFLTYFQNEAQLEKSRLLSDRFSAERPKGSFSTLEIQRTEQGDSAMYLCAGSLWGLAEITDTQYFGPGTRLTVL.

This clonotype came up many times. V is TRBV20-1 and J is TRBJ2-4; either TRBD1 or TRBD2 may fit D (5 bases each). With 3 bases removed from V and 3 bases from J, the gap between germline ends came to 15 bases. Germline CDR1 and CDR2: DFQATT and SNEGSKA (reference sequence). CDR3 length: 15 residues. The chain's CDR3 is CSASGAADIKNIQYF. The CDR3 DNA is TGCAGTGCTAGCGGGGCGGCCGATATCAAAAACATTCAGTACTTC.

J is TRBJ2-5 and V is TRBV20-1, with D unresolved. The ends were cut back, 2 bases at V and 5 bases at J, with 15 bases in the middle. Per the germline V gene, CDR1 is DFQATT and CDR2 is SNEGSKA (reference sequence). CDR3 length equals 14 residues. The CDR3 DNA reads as TGCAGTGCTAGATTCGGACGAGGTTGGGAGACCCAGTACTTC. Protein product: CSARFGRGWETQYF.

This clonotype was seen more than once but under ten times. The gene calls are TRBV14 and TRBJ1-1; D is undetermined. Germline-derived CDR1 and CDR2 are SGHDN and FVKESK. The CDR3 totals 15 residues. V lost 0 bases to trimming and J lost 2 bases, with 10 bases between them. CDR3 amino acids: CASSQDYPLNTEAFF. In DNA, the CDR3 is TGTGCCAGCAGCCAAGATTATCCACTAAACACTGAAGCTTTCTTT.

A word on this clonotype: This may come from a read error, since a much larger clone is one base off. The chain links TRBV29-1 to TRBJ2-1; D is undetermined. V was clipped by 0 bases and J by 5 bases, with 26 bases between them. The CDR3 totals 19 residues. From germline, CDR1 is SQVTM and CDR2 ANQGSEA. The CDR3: CSVEDRRGFHWQINNEQFF. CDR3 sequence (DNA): TGCAGCGTTGAAGATCGTCGCGGTTTTCACTGGCAGATCAACAATGAGCAGTTCTTC.